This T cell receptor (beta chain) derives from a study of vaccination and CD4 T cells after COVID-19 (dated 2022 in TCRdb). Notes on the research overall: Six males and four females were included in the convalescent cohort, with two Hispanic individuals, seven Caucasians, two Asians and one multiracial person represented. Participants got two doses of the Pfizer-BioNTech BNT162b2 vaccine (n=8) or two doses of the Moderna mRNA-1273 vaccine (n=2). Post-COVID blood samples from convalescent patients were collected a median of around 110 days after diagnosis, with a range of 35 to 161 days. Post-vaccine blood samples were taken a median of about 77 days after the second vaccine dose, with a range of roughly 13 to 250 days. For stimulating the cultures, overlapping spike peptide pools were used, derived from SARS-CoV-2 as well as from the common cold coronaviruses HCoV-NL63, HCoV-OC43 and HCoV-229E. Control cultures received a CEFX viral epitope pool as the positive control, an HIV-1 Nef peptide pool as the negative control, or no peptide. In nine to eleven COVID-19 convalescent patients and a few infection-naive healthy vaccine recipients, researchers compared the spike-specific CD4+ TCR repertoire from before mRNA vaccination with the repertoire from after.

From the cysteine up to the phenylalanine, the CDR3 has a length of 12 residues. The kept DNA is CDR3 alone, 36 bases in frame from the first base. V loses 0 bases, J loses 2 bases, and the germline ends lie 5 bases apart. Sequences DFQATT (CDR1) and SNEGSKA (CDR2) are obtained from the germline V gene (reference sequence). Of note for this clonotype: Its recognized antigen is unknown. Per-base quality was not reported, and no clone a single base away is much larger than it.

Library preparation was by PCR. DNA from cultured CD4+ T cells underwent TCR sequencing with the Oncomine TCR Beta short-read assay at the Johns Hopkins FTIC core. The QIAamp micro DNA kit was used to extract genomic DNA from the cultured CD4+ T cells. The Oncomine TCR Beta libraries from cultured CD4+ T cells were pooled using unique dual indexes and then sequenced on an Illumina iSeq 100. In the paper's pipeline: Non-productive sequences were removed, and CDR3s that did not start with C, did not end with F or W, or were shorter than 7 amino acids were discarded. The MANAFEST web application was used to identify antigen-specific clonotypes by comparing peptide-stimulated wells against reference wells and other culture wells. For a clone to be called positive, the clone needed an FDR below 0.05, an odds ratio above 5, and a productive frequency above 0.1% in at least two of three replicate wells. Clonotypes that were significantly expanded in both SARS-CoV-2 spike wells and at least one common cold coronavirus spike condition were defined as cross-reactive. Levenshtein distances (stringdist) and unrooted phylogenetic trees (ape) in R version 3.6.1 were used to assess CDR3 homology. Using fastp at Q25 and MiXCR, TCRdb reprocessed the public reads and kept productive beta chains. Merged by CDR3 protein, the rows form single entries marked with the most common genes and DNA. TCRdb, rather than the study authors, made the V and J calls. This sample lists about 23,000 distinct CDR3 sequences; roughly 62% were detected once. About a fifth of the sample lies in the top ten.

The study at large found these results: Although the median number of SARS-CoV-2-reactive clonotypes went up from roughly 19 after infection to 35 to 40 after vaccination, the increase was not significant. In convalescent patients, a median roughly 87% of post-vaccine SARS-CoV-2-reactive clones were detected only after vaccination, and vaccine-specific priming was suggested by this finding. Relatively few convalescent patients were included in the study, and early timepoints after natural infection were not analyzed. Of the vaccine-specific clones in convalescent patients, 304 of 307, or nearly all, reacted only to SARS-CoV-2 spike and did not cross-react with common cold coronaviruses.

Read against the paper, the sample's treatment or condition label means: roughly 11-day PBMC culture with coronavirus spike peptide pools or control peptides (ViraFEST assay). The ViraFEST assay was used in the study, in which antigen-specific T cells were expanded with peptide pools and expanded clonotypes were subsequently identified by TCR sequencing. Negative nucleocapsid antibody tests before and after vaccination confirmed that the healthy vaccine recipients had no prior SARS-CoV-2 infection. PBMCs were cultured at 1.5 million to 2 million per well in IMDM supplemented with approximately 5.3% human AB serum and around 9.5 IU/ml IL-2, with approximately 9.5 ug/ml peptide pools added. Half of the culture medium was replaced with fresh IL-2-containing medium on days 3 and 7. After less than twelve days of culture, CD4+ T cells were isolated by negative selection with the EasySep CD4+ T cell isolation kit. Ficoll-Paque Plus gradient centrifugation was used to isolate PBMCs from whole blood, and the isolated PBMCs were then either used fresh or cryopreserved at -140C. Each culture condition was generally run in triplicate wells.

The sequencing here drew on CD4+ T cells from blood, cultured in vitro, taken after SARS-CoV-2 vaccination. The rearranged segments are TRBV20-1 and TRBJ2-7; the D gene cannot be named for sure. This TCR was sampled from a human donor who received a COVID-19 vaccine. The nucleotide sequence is TGCAGTGCTAGAGAGGCAGCCTACGAGCAGTACTTC. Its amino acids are CSAREAAYEQYF.